This T cell receptor (beta chain) was profiled in a study of T cell repertoires in cytomegalovirus infection (dated by TCRdb to about 2019). For context, the study as a whole: The HLA type of each donor mattered for the analysis, because public TCR beta signatures pointed to carriage of CMV infection along with the matching HLA type.

The instrument was an Illumina HiSeq 1500. TCRdb applied fastp at Q25 and MiXCR to the public reads, then kept only in-frame beta chains. Each entry merges the rows of one CDR3 protein and shows their most common DNA and genes. The sample data list approximately 250,000 distinct CDR3 sequences, and 9% to 15% of these were observed just once. The ten largest clones add up to approximately 1.8% of the sample. Comments on this clonotype: No antigen is known for it. No much larger clone exists at a distance of one base, and base qualities are not known.

Broad study findings and their caveats: The ex vivo response was dominated by HLA-C-restricted CMV-specific TCR beta clonotypes, which also provided the single most frequent clonotype in two of eight donors. Cumulative frequency of public TCR beta family members discriminated carriers of CMV infection plus the relevant HLA type in this cohort and an independent 352-donor cohort.

Sequencing was performed on PBMCs. This sequence was found in a human donor in good health (CMV status not recorded). Some clones in this sample may be carry-over from other donors' samples.

The CDR3 loop reads CASSPQGARETQYF. The nucleotide sequence reads TGCGCCAGCAGCCCACAGGGGGCTCGGGAGACCCAGTACTTC. The rearranged chain carries TRBV5-1 and TRBJ2-5; the junction holds 9 bases that match TRBD1. The CDR3 starts with the cysteine, ends with the phenylalanine, and has 14 residues. Only the CDR3 part of the read is kept: 42 bases, read in frame from the first base. CDR1 is given as SGHRS and CDR2 as YFSETQ, both from the germline V gene. V and J are trimmed by 4 bases and 5 bases, and the gene matches miss 6 bases of the junction. Where the CDR3 stops, the reference TRBV5-1 and TRBJ2-5 genes take over; the full variable domain is KAGVTQTPRYLIKTRGQQVTLSCSPISGHRSVSWYQQTPGQGLQFLFEYFSETQRNKGNFPGRFSGRQFSNSRSEMNVSTLELGDSALYLCASSPQGARETQYFGPGTRLLVL.